These T cell receptor beta chains were read from a single sample in a study of blood T cell repertoires in COVID-19. Only in-frame clones appear in the TCRdb table, and some are missing; sequencing was by immunoSEQ multiplex PCR. Here the sample spans about 200,000 clones, approximately 80% being singletons. Sample: peripheral blood. Every receptor here comes from a woman of 80 years or more with COVID-19, enrolled during active disease. The CDR3 runs from the conserved cysteine through the conserved F or W. The D gene is left open where the match is weak. Clone size is shown for a subset of rows, as once, few, many or a class of expanded clone.

d_call: .
clone_size: .
j_call: TRBJ2-2
v_call: TRBV2
cdr3_aa: CASRTSAAGELFF
cdr3_nt: TGTGCCAGCAGGACTAGTGCTGCCGGGGAGCTGTTTTTT

d_call: .
clone_size: few
j_call: TRBJ2-1
v_call: TRBV27
cdr3_aa: CASSLSIYGGYNEQFF
cdr3_nt: TGTGCCAGCAGTTTATCGATATACGGGGGCTACAATGAGCAGTTCTTC

d_call: .
clone_size: .
j_call: TRBJ1-5
v_call: TRBV6-5
cdr3_aa: CASSYSSRPGTQHF
cdr3_nt: TGTGCCAGCAGTTACTCGTCCCGGCCGGGAACCCAGCATTTT

d_call: TRBD1
clone_size: .
j_call: TRBJ1-2
v_call: TRBV7-2
cdr3_aa: CASSPGQGAYGYTF
cdr3_nt: TGTGCCAGCAGCCCTGGACAGGGGGCCTATGGCTACACCTTC

d_call: TRBD1
clone_size: .
j_call: TRBJ1-1
v_call: TRBV23-1
cdr3_aa: CASRRPTGATNTEAFF
cdr3_nt: TGCGCCAGCAGGCGACCGACAGGGGCAACGAACACTGAAGCTTTCTTT

d_call: .
clone_size: .
j_call: TRBJ1-3
v_call: TRBV5-6
cdr3_aa: CASSLFGFGVSSGNTIYF
cdr3_nt: TGTGCCAGCAGCTTGTTCGGTTTCGGAGTAAGCTCTGGAAACACCATATATTTT

d_call: .
clone_size: few
j_call: TRBJ1-2
v_call: TRBV28
cdr3_aa: CASSFPGAGGYTF
cdr3_nt: TGTGCCAGCAGTTTCCCAGGGGCAGGAGGCTACACCTTC

d_call: TRBD2
clone_size: .
j_call: TRBJ2-1
v_call: TRBV7-3
cdr3_aa: CASSLTSGSYTYNEQFF
cdr3_nt: TGTGCCAGCAGCTTGACTAGCGGGAGCTACACCTACAATGAGCAGTTCTTC

d_call: TRBD1
clone_size: once
j_call: TRBJ1-5
v_call: TRBV19
cdr3_aa: CASNAQGASNQPQHF
cdr3_nt: TGTGCCAGTAACGCACAGGGGGCGAGCAATCAGCCCCAGCATTTT

d_call: TRBD1
clone_size: .
j_call: TRBJ2-4
v_call: TRBV5-4
cdr3_aa: CASSSTDRGKNIQYF
cdr3_nt: TGTGCCAGCAGCAGCACGGACAGGGGAAAAAACATTCAGTACTTC

d_call: .
clone_size: .
j_call: TRBJ1-1
v_call: TRBV4-1
cdr3_aa: CASSQPIQGPRLWTEAFF
cdr3_nt: TGCGCCAGCAGCCAACCGATACAGGGTCCGCGCCTGTGGACTGAAGCTTTCTTT

d_call: TRBD2
clone_size: .
j_call: TRBJ2-3
v_call: TRBV10-3
cdr3_aa: CAIGASRGGRDTDTQYF
cdr3_nt: TGTGCCATCGGAGCCTCGCGGGGCGGGAGGGACACAGATACGCAGTATTTT

d_call: TRBD1
clone_size: .
j_call: TRBJ1-3
v_call: TRBV7-9
cdr3_aa: CASSRTGGENTIYF
cdr3_nt: TGTGCCAGCAGCCGGACAGGGGGAGAAAACACCATATATTTT

d_call: .
clone_size: .
j_call: TRBJ1-2
v_call: TRBV18
cdr3_aa: CASSPVADGTNYGYTF
cdr3_nt: TGTGCCAGCTCACCGGTGGCGGACGGGACTAACTATGGCTACACCTTC

d_call: TRBD2
clone_size: .
j_call: TRBJ2-7
v_call: TRBV19
cdr3_aa: CASSIGGGSYEQYF
cdr3_nt: TGTGCCAGTAGTATTGGCGGGGGCTCCTACGAGCAGTACTTC

d_call: TRBD1
clone_size: .
j_call: TRBJ1-3
v_call: TRBV5-1
cdr3_aa: CASSPGGYSGNTIYF
cdr3_nt: TGCGCCAGCAGCCCAGGGGGATACTCTGGAAACACCATATATTTT

d_call: .
clone_size: once
j_call: TRBJ1-5
v_call: TRBV7-3
cdr3_aa: CASSPDRDSQPQHF
cdr3_nt: TGTGCCAGCAGCCCCGACCGTGACAGTCAGCCCCAGCATTTT

d_call: TRBD1
clone_size: .
j_call: TRBJ2-5
v_call: TRBV5-1
cdr3_aa: CASSLTGALYQETQYF
cdr3_nt: TGCGCCAGCAGCTTGACAGGGGCCCTTTACCAAGAGACCCAGTACTTC

d_call: TRBD2
clone_size: .
j_call: TRBJ2-7
v_call: TRBV5-1
cdr3_aa: CASSPRGDVDEQYF
cdr3_nt: TGCGCCAGCAGTCCCCGGGGGGACGTGGACGAGCAGTACTTC

d_call: .
clone_size: .
j_call: TRBJ1-2
v_call: TRBV12-3/TRBV12-4
cdr3_aa: CASSLGQGHGYTF
cdr3_nt: TGTGCCAGCAGTTTAGGGCAGGGTCATGGCTACACCTTC

d_call: .
clone_size: .
j_call: TRBJ1-6
v_call: TRBV11-2
cdr3_aa: CASSYSPTRSYNSPLHF
cdr3_nt: TGTGCCAGCAGCTACTCCCCCACCAGGTCCTATAATTCACCCCTCCACTTT

d_call: TRBD1
clone_size: .
j_call: TRBJ2-3
v_call: TRBV25-1
cdr3_aa: CASRQTGLTDTQYF
cdr3_nt: TGTGCCAGCAGGCAGACAGGGTTAACAGATACGCAGTATTTT

d_call: .
clone_size: few
j_call: TRBJ1-1
v_call: TRBV6-1
cdr3_aa: CASSEGVRPSEAFF
cdr3_nt: TGTGCCAGCAGTGAAGGGGTGCGGCCAAGTGAAGCTTTCTTT

d_call: .
clone_size: .
j_call: TRBJ2-7
v_call: TRBV18
cdr3_aa: CASSPLFGYEQYF
cdr3_nt: TGTGCCAGCTCACCACTATTCGGCTACGAGCAGTACTTC

d_call: TRBD2
clone_size: .
j_call: TRBJ2-5
v_call: TRBV5-1
cdr3_aa: CASSSRLAGSKETQYF
cdr3_nt: TGCGCCAGCAGCTCCCGACTAGCGGGATCTAAAGAGACCCAGTACTTC

d_call: TRBD2
clone_size: .
j_call: TRBJ2-4
v_call: TRBV2
cdr3_aa: CASHRLAVAKNIQYF
cdr3_nt: TGTGCCAGCCATCGACTAGCGGTAGCCAAAAACATTCAGTACTTC

d_call: .
clone_size: .
j_call: TRBJ1-2
v_call: TRBV2
cdr3_aa: CASSSGAGGIYGYTF
cdr3_nt: TGTGCCAGCAGTTCGGGTGCGGGGGGCATCTATGGCTACACCTTC

d_call: TRBD2
clone_size: .
j_call: TRBJ2-1
v_call: TRBV10-3
cdr3_aa: CAISESGRGVNEQFF
cdr3_nt: TGTGCCATCAGTGAGTCGGGGCGGGGGGTCAATGAGCAGTTCTTC

d_call: .
clone_size: once
j_call: TRBJ2-3
v_call: TRBV7-8
cdr3_aa: CASSLASTGRGADTQYF
cdr3_nt: TGTGCCAGCAGCTTAGCGTCAACAGGGCGAGGGGCAGATACGCAGTATTTT

d_call: .
clone_size: once
j_call: TRBJ2-1
v_call: TRBV6-1
cdr3_aa: CASSEAWGPGGNEQFF
cdr3_nt: TGTGCCAGCAGTGAAGCGTGGGGGCCTGGCGGGAATGAGCAGTTCTTC

d_call: .
clone_size: .
j_call: TRBJ1-6
v_call: TRBV13
cdr3_aa: CASSLADSPLHF
cdr3_nt: TGTGCCAGCAGCTTGGCGGATTCACCCCTCCACTTT

d_call: TRBD1
clone_size: once
j_call: TRBJ2-3
v_call: TRBV14
cdr3_aa: CASSGRTGPGADTQYF
cdr3_nt: TGTGCCAGCAGCGGAAGGACAGGGCCTGGGGCAGATACGCAGTATTTT

d_call: .
clone_size: once
j_call: TRBJ1-5
v_call: TRBV12-3/TRBV12-4
cdr3_aa: CASSLGSQPQHF
cdr3_nt: TGTGCCAGCAGCCTAGGTTCTCAGCCCCAGCATTTT

d_call: .
clone_size: .
j_call: TRBJ1-6
v_call: TRBV7-2
cdr3_aa: CASSLVAGQNSPLHF
cdr3_nt: TGTGCCAGCAGCCTAGTAGCGGGCCAAAATTCACCCCTCCACTTT

d_call: TRBD2
clone_size: .
j_call: TRBJ2-7
v_call: TRBV27
cdr3_aa: CASSLSTAGGVEQYF
cdr3_nt: TGTGCCAGCAGTTTATCGACCGCTGGGGGGGTCGAGCAGTACTTC

d_call: .
clone_size: once
j_call: TRBJ1-6
v_call: TRBV5-6
cdr3_aa: CASSLFGDSENSPLHF
cdr3_nt: TGTGCCAGCAGCTTATTTGGAGACAGTGAAAATTCACCCCTCCACTTT

d_call: .
clone_size: .
j_call: TRBJ2-5
v_call: TRBV3-1/TRBV3-2
cdr3_aa: CASSLGGAETQYF
cdr3_nt: TGTGCCAGCAGCCTAGGGGGGGCGGAGACCCAGTACTTC

d_call: .
clone_size: .
j_call: TRBJ1-2
v_call: TRBV28
cdr3_aa: CASSSNRDGYTF
cdr3_nt: TGTGCCAGCAGTTCAAACAGGGATGGCTACACCTTC

d_call: .
clone_size: .
j_call: TRBJ1-3
v_call: TRBV3-1/TRBV3-2
cdr3_aa: CASSQEARSGNTIYF
cdr3_nt: TGTGCCAGCAGCCAAGAGGCCCGCTCTGGAAACACCATATATTTT

d_call: TRBD2
clone_size: .
j_call: TRBJ2-3
v_call: TRBV4-1
cdr3_aa: CASSQDPSMSGTRTDTQYF
cdr3_nt: TGCGCCAGCAGCCAAGACCCCAGTATGAGCGGGACCCGCACAGATACGCAGTATTTT

d_call: .
clone_size: .
j_call: TRBJ2-2
v_call: TRBV19
cdr3_aa: CVSTSMGGHNTGELFF
cdr3_nt: TGTGTCAGTACCTCAATGGGGGGTCACAACACCGGGGAGCTGTTTTTT

d_call: TRBD2
clone_size: .
j_call: TRBJ2-3
v_call: TRBV6-2/TRBV6-3
cdr3_aa: CASSYSGLVFDTQYF
cdr3_nt: TGTGCCAGCAGTTATTCCGGACTAGTCTTCGATACGCAGTATTTT

d_call: .
clone_size: once
j_call: TRBJ2-5
v_call: TRBV18
cdr3_aa: CASSPGAGQETQYF
cdr3_nt: TGTGCCAGCTCACCAGGGGCCGGGCAAGAGACCCAGTACTTC

d_call: .
clone_size: .
j_call: TRBJ1-2
v_call: TRBV5-1
cdr3_aa: CASSLATSNYGYTF
cdr3_nt: TGCGCCAGCAGCTTGGCGACATCTAACTATGGCTACACCTTC

d_call: .
clone_size: few
j_call: TRBJ1-1
v_call: TRBV3-1/TRBV3-2
cdr3_aa: CASSLGGVMNTEAFF
cdr3_nt: TGTGCCAGCAGCCTAGGAGGGGTCATGAACACTGAAGCTTTCTTT

d_call: .
clone_size: few
j_call: TRBJ2-1
v_call: TRBV5-1
cdr3_aa: CASSSDYATYNEQFF
cdr3_nt: TGCGCCAGCAGCTCAGACTACGCAACCTACAATGAGCAGTTCTTC

d_call: .
clone_size: .
j_call: TRBJ1-1
v_call: TRBV7-9
cdr3_aa: CASQITGWTNIMNTEAFF
cdr3_nt: TGTGCCAGCCAGATAACGGGTTGGACTAATATCATGAACACTGAAGCTTTCTTT

d_call: .
clone_size: .
j_call: TRBJ1-2
v_call: TRBV9
cdr3_aa: CASSVVDGERGNGYTF
cdr3_nt: TGTGCCAGCAGCGTAGTAGATGGGGAAAGGGGCAATGGCTACACCTTC

d_call: .
clone_size: .
j_call: TRBJ2-5
v_call: TRBV15
cdr3_aa: CATSRGREAGQETQYF
cdr3_nt: TGTGCCACCAGCAGAGGTAGAGAGGCTGGGCAAGAGACCCAGTACTTC

d_call: .
clone_size: .
j_call: TRBJ1-2
v_call: TRBV25-1
cdr3_aa: CASSDPSGVGGYTF
cdr3_nt: TGTGCCAGCAGTGATCCCTCAGGGGTAGGTGGCTACACCTTC